Detailed here is one T cell receptor (beta chain). In the source study's methods: How many nucleated cells were present was estimated from reference gene primer amplification. Using immunoSEQ multiplex PCR, the repertoire was profiled, and TCRdb retains in-frame clones only, with some absent. The V and J calls and clone size were taken over from that table, and D and trimming were inferred from the DNA. Among 75,000 to 100,000 clones listed, around 75% were seen once. This entry comes from a study of blood T cell repertoires in COVID-19. As for the study in general: Whether acute or convalescent, the COVID-19 samples came from the United States, Italy and Spain. PBMCs, B-cell-depleted T cells, or T cells provided the cDNA or gDNA that made up the material.

The V end lost 6 bases, the J end lost 4 bases, and 14 bases lay between the germline ends. CDR1 and CDR2 from the germline V gene are SGHNT and YYREEE (reference sequence). The CDR3 has 15 residues. The V call is TRBV5-4, the J call TRBJ2-6; a weak D match, TRBD2 (7 bases). The clonotype was recovered from a man aged 65 to 79 with acute or convalescent COVID-19. The material sequenced was peripheral blood. CDR3: CASKVPGGGANVLTF. CDR3 in DNA: TGTGCCAGCAAAGTGCCGGGGGGCGGGGCCAACGTCCTGACTTTC.